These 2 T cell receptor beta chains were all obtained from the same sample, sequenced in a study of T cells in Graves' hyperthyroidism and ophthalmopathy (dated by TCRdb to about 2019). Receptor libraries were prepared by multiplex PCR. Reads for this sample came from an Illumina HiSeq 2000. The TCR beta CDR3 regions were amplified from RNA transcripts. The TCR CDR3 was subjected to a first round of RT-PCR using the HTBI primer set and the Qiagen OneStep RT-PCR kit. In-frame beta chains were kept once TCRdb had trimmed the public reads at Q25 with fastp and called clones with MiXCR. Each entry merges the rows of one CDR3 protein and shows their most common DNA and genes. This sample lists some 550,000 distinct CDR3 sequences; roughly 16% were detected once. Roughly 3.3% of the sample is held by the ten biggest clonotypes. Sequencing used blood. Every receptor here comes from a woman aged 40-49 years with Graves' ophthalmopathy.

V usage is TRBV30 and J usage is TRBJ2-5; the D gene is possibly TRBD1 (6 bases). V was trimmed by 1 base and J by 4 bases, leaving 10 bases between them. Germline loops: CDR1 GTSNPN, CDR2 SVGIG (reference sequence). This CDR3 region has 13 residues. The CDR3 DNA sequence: TGTGCCTGGAGTGGTCAGGGGCGAGAGACCCAGTACTTC. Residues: CAWSGQGRETQYF. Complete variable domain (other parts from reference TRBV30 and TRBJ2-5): SQTIHQWPATLVQPVGSPLSLECTVEGTSNPNLYWYRQAAGRGLQLLFYSVGIGQISSEVPQNLSASRPQDRQFILSSKKLLLSDSGFYLCAWSGQGRETQYFGPGTRLLVL.

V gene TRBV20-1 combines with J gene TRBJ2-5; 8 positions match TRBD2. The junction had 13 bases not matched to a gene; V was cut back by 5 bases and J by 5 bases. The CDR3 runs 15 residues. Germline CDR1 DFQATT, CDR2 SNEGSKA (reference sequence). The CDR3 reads CSAFPPSGGGETQYF. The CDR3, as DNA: TGCAGTGCTTTCCCACCGAGCGGGGGAGGCGAGACCCAGTACTTC.